The source of this T cell receptor (beta chain) is a study of PD-L1 blockade in urothelial cancer. Study-wide background: Prior regimens of chemotherapy numbered 0 to 3 per patient. Per blood sample, T cells had a median of roughly 150,000.

A spike-in of synthetic TCR analog templates was added to each PCR. Assay: immunoSEQ multiplex PCR; the TCRdb copy retains only in-frame clones and omits some. The table records 45,000 to 60,000 clones, over 75% of them present only once. V lost 2 bases and J 10 bases, leaving 18 bases between the germline ends. The CDR3 runs to 15 residues. Looked up from germline, CDR1 is KGHSH and CDR2 is LQKENI. The cohort comprised individuals with locally advanced or metastatic urothelial carcinoma. V gene TRBV18 combines with J gene TRBJ1-5, with D unclear. This receptor was identified in a man aged 40-49 years with urothelial cancer. The material was PBMCs, obtained around atezolizumab (anti-PD-L1) treatment. In DNA, the CDR3 is TGTGCCAGCTCACCAGGCCTGACCTCCCGGAGCCCCCAGCATTTT. Its protein is CASSPGLTSRSPQHF. The full variable domain, in which reference TRBV18 and TRBJ1-5 provide the parts outside the CDR3, is NAGVMQNPRHLVRRRGQEARLRCSPMKGHSHVYWYRQLPEEGLKFMVYLQKENIIDESGMPKERFSAEFPKEGPSILRIQQVVRGDSAAYFCASSPGLTSRSPQHFGDGTRLSIL.